What follows is one T cell receptor (beta chain) and its context. Its antigen remains unknown. CDR3 length: 14 residues. CDR1 is LNHDA and CDR2 is SQIVND in the germline V gene (reference sequence). The V end lost 3 bases, the J end lost 0 bases, and 9 bases lay between the germline ends. RNA was isolated and reverse transcribed to cDNA, the sequencing template. TCRdb's table, derived via immunoSEQ multiplex PCR, lists solely in-frame clones and lacks some. This sample has 75,000 to 80,000 clones, with about 71% found just once. As for treatment: oral pan-JAK inhibitor, 5-10 mg twice daily. The sample originates from a study of CD8+ T cells in alopecia areata. Study in general: Treated individuals took tofacitinib by mouth, 5 to 10 mg twice daily. Broader study findings: Persistence during tofacitinib was seen for many expanded lesional clones in scalp and blood. Among the 100 top clones, expanded CD8+ clones, like scalp clonality, were significantly decreased by tofacitinib.

The V and J genes are TRBV19 and TRBJ2-7; D gene uncertain. This specimen was CD8+ T cells sorted from blood, taken at week 24, from a patient treated with tofacitinib. The receptor was isolated from a human donor with alopecia areata. The CDR3 DNA is TGTGCCAGTAGTATGGTCGGGTCCTCCTACGAGCAGTACTTC. Translating gives CASSMVGSSYEQYF.